One sample yielded the 8 T cell receptor beta chains listed below, sequenced in a study of early T cells in non-severe SARS-CoV-2 infection. TCRdb called the 5' RACE reads again in MiXCR, with one record for every CDR3 protein. The sample contains about 83,000 distinct CDR3 sequences, about 13% of which appear only once. The sample taken for sequencing was whole blood. These receptors were obtained from an adult who was a healthcare worker with PCR-confirmed SARS-CoV-2 infection or an uninfected control (not recorded which).

This chain links TRBV4-1 with TRBJ2-1, with D unresolved. V was cut by 5 bases and J by 9 bases, with 8 bases left in between. The CDR3 sequence is 11 residues long. The V gene's germline CDR1 is MGHRA and CDR2 YSYEKL. Here the CDR3 reads CASSVRGEQFF. DNA for the CDR3: TGCGCCAGCAGCGTACGCGGTGAGCAGTTCTTC.

This chain links TRBV7-3 with TRBJ2-1; maybe TRBD2 (5 bases). V shed 2 bases and J shed 9 bases, with 17 bases lying between them. Germline CDR1 SGHTA, CDR2 FQGTGA. The CDR3 is 15 residues long. The chain's CDR3 is CASSLVAKSPSEQFF. In DNA form, the CDR3 reads TGTGCCAGCAGCTTAGTAGCGAAATCACCCAGTGAGCAGTTCTTC.

V gene TRBV7-6 combines with J gene TRBJ1-1; D is unresolved. Trimming stripped 2 bases from V and 2 bases from J, with 15 bases between. Looked up from germline, CDR1 is SGHVS and CDR2 is FNYEAQ. This CDR3 has 16 amino acids. CDR3 loop: CASSLLQPGLNTEAFF. The CDR3 DNA follows: TGTGCCAGCAGCTTATTACAGCCGGGGTTAAACACTGAAGCTTTCTTT.

To note about this clonotype: This may come from a read error, since a much larger clone is one base off. The chain has TRBV7-6 and TRBJ2-1; TRBD2 agrees at 8 bases. J lost 5 bases, V lost 1 base, and 10 bases had no gene match. CDR1 is SGHVS and CDR2 is FNYEAQ in the germline V gene. The CDR3 runs 17 residues. The CDR3 nucleotides are TGTGCCAGCAGCTTAGGAACGATAGCGGGGAGAAACAATGAGCAGTTCTTC. Protein sequence: CASSLGTIAGRNNEQFF.

This clonotype was counted many times. CDR3 bases: TGTGCCAGCAGCTTAGGAGACAGAGGCTATAATTCACCCCTCCACTTT. Amino acids: CASSLGDRGYNSPLHF. This chain connects TRBV7-9 to TRBJ1-6; tentatively, D is TRBD1 (5 bases). Germline CDR1 reads SEHNR; CDR2 reads FQNEAQ (reference sequence). The CDR3 is 16 amino acids. Between the trimmed V and J ends, which lost 1 base and 3 bases, there was a span of 10 bases.

The sample holds a few counts of this clonotype. The chain combines TRBV4-3 with TRBJ2-5; no definite D call. Germline lookup yields CDR1 LGHNA and CDR2 YSLEER. V was cut by 1 base and J by 5 bases, with 8 bases left in between. The CDR3 totals 13 residues. In DNA, the CDR3 is TGCGCCAGCAGCCAAGGACTGATCGAGACCCAGTACTTC. Its protein is CASSQGLIETQYF.

The CDR3 reads CASSPRSSGDDYGYTF. The CDR3 DNA follows: TGTGCCAGCTCACCACGGTCCAGCGGAGATGACTATGGCTACACCTTC. The rearrangement joins TRBV18 to TRBJ1-2; no definite D call. Between the trimmed V and J ends, which lost 1 base and 3 bases, there was a span of 15 bases. Germline V gene sequence: CDR1 KGHSH, CDR2 LQKENI. This CDR3 has 16 residues.

At least ten counts were recorded for this clonotype. The chain uses TRBV18 and TRBJ2-1; D not resolved. The CDR3 length is 11 residues. The germline V gene encodes CDR1 KGHSH and CDR2 LQKENI. Trimming cost V 6 bases and J 9 bases, with 9 bases left between them. In DNA form, the CDR3 reads TGTGCCAGCTCCCCCGCCGTTGAGCAGTTCTTC. Its protein is CASSPAVEQFF. Supplemented by reference TRBV18 and TRBJ2-1, the full variable domain reads NAGVMQNPRHLVRRRGQEARLRCSPMKGHSHVYWYRQLPEEGLKFMVYLQKENIIDESGMPKERFSAEFPKEGPSILRIQQVVRGDSAAYFCASSPAVEQFFGPGTRLTVL.